This TCR beta chain was profiled in a study of cytomegalovirus exposure and HLA in healthy donors. About the study: The 90 to 150 validation repertoires used the same platform as the 650 to 800 first-cohort repertoires, a later analysis reported.

Using immunoSEQ multiplex PCR, the repertoire was profiled, and TCRdb retains in-frame clones only, with some absent. The sample carries 150,000 to 200,000 clones, 80% to 85% recorded once. The receptor comes from a woman aged 25-40 years in good health and CMV-seronegative. Sequencing was performed on PBMCs.

The CDR3 spells CASSGHPDIQYF. The CDR3 nucleotides read TGTGCCAGCTCGGGACACCCTGACATTCAGTACTTC. The rearrangement links TRBV6-1 to TRBJ2-4, with a possible D match to TRBD1 (6 bases). CDR3 size: 12 residues. The germline V gene has CDR1 MNHNS and CDR2 SASEGT. V lost 8 bases, J lost 8 bases, and 13 bases lay in between.